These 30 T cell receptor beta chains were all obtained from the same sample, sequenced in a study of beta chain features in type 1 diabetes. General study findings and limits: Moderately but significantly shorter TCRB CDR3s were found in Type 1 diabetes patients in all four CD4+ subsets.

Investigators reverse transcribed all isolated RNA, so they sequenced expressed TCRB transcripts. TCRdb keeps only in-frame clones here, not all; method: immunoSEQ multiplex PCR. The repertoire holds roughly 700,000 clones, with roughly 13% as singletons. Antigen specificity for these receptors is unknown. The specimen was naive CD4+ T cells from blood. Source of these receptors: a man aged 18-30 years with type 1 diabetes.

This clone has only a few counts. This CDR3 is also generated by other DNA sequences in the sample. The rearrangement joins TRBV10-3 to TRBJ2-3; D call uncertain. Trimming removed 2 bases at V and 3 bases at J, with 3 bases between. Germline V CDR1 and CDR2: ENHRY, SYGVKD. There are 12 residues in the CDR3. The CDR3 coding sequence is TGTGCCATCAGTGAGAGTACAGATACGCAGTATTTT. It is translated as CAISESTDTQYF.

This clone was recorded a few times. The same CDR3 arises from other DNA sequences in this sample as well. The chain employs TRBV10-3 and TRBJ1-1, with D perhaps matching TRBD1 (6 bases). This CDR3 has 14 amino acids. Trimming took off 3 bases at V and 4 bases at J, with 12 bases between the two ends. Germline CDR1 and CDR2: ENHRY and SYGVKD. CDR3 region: CAISEGQGLTEAFF. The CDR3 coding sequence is TGTGCCATCAGTGAAGGCCAGGGGCTCACTGAAGCTTTCTTT.

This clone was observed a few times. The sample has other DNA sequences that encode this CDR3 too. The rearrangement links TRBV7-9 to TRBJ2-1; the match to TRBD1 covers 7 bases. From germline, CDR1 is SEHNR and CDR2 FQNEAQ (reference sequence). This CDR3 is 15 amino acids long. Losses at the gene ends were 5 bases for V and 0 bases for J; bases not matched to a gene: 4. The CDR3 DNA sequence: TGTGCCAGCAGCCTAACAGGGGCCTCCTACAATGAGCAGTTCTTC. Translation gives CASSLTGASYNEQFF.

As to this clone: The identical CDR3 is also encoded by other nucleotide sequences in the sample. CDR3 bases: TGTGCCTGGAGTGGCGGGAACTATGGCTACACCTTC. Protein sequence: CAWSGGNYGYTF. V gene TRBV30 combines with J gene TRBJ1-2, with unresolved D. Trimming cost V 1 base and J 2 bases, with 5 bases left between them. Per the germline V gene, CDR1 is GTSNPN and CDR2 is SVGIG (reference sequence). This CDR3 has 12 residues.

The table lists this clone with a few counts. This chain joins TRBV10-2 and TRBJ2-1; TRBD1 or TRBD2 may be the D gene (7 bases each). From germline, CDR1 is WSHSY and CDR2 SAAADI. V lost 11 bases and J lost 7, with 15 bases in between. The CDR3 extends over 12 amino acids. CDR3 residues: CAAGGGLNEQFF. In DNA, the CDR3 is TGCGCCGCAGGGGGGGGACTTAATGAGCAGTTCTTC.

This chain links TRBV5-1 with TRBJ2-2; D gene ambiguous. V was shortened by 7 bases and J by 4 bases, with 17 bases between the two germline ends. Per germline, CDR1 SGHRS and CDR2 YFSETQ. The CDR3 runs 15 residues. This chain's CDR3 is CASSPPPGVTGELFF. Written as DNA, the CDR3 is TGCGCCAGCTCACCCCCTCCAGGAGTCACCGGGGAGCTGTTTTTT.

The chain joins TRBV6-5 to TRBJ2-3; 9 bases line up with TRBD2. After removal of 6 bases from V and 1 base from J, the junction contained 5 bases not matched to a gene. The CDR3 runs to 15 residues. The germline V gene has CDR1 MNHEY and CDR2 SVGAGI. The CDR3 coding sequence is TGTGCCAGCAGCCAACCTAGCGGGGGCACAGATACGCAGTATTTT. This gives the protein CASSQPSGGTDTQYF.

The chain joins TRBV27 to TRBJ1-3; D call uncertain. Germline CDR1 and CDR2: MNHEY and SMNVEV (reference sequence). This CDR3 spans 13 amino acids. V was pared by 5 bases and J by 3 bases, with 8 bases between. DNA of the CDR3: TGTGCCAGCAGTCTAACATATGGAAACACCATATATTTT. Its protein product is CASSLTYGNTIYF.

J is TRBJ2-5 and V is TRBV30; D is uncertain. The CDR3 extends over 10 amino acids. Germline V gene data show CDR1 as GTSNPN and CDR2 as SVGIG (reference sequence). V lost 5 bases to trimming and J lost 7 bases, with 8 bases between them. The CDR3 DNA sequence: TGTGCCTGGGGCCTAGGGACCCAGTACTTC. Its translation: CAWGLGTQYF.

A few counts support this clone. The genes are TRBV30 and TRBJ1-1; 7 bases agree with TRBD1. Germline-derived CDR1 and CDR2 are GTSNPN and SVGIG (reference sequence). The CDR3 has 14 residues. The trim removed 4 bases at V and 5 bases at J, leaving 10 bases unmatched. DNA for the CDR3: TGTGCCTGGATGGGGCAGGGGGTACATACTGAAGCTTTCTTT. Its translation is CAWMGQGVHTEAFF.

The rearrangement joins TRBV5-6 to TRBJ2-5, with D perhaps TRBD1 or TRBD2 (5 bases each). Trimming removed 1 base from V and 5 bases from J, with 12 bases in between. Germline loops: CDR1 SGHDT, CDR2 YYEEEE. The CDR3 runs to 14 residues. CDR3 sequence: CASSLWARDETQYF. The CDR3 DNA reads TGTGCCAGCAGCTTGTGGGCTCGGGACGAGACCCAGTACTTC.

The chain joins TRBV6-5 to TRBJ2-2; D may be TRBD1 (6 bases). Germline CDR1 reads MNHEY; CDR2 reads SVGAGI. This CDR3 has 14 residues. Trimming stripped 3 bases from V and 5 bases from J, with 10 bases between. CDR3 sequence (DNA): TGTGCCAGCAGTTATTCAGGGGTGACCGGGGAGCTGTTTTTT. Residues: CASSYSGVTGELFF.

CDR3 DNA: TGTGCCAGCAACAACGCGGGGGCCTATGGCTACACCTTC. Translation gives CASNNAGAYGYTF. The V gene is TRBV6-6, the J gene TRBJ1-2; maybe TRBD1 (6 bases). The CDR3 covers 13 residues. CDR1 MNHNY and CDR2 SVGAGI come from the germline V gene (reference sequence). The V gene lost 7 bases and the J gene lost 4 bases, with 13 bases spanning the gap.

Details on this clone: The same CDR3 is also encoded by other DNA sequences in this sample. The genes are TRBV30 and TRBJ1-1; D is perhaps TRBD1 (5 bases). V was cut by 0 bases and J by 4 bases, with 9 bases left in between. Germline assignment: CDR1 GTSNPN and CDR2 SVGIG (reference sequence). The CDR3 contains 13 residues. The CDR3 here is CAWSVSRGTEAFF. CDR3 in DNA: TGTGCCTGGAGTGTATCTAGGGGCACTGAAGCTTTCTTT.

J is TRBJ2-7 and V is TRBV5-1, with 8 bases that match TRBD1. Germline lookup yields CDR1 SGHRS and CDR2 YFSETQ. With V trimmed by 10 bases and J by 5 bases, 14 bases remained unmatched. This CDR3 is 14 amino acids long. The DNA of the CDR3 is TGCGCCTGCGCCTCGGGACAGGTTTTCGACGAGCAGTACTTC. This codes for CACASGQVFDEQYF.

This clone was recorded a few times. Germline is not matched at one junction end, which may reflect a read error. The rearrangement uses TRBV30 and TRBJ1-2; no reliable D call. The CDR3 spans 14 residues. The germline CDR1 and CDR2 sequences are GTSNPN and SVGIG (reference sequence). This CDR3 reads CALSKDGSNYGYTF. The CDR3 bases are TGTGCCTTGAGTAAGGACGGGTCAAATTATGGCTACACCTTC.

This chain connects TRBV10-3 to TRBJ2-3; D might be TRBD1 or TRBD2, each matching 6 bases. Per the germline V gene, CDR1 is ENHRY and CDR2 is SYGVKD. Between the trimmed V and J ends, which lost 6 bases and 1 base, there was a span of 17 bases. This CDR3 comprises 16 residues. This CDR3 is CAISDLPGAGTDTQYF. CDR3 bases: TGTGCCATCAGCGATCTTCCGGGGGCAGGCACAGATACGCAGTATTTT.

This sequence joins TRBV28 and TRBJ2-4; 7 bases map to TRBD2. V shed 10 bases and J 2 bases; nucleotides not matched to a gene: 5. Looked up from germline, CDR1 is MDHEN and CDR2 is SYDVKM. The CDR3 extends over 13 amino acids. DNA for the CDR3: TGTGCCACGGGGGGAGAAACCAAAAACATTCAGTACTTC. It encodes CATGGETKNIQYF.

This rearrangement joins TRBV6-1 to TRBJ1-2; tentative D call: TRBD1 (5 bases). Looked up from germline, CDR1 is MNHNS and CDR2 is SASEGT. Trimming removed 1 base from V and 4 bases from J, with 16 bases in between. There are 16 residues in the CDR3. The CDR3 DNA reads TGTGCCAGCAGTGAAGGCGGGGTGGCAGGGTCCTATGGCTACACCTTC. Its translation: CASSEGGVAGSYGYTF.

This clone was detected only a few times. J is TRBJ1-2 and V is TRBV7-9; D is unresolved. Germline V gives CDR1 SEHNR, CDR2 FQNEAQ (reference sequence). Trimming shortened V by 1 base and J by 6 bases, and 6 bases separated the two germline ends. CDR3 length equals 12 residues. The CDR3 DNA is TGTGCCAGCAGCTTAGAAGGGCATGGCTACACCTTC. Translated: CASSLEGHGYTF.

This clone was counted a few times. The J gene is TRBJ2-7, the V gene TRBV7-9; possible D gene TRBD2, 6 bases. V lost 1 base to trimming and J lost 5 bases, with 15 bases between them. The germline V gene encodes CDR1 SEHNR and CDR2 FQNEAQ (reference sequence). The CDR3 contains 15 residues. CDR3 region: CASSLVGGLTDEQYF. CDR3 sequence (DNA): TGTGCCAGCAGCTTAGTTGGGGGGTTGACTGACGAGCAGTACTTC.

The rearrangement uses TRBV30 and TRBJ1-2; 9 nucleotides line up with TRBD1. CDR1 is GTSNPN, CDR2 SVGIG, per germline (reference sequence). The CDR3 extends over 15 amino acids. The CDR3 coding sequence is TGTGCGGCCCGGGACAGGGAGAAGAGGAGCTATGGCTACACCTTC. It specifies CAARDREKRSYGYTF.

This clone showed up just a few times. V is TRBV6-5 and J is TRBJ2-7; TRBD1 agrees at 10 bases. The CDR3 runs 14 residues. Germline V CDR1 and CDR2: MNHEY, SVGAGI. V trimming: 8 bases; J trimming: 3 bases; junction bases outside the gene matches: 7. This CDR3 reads CASLSGTGDYEQYF. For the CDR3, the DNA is TGTGCCAGCCTATCCGGGACAGGGGACTACGAGCAGTACTTC.

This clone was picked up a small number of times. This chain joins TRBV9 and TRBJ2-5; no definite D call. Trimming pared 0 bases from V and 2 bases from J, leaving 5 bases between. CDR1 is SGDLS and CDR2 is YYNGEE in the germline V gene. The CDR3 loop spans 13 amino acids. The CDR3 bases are TGTGCCAGCAGCGTAGGGGATCAAGAGACCCAGTACTTC. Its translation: CASSVGDQETQYF.

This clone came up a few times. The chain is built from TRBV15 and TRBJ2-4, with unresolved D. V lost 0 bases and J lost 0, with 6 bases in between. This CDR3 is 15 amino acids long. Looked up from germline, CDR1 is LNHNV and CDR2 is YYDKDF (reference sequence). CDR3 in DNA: TGTGCCACCAGCAGAGATCAGAGAGCCAAAAACATTCAGTACTTC. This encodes CATSRDQRAKNIQYF.

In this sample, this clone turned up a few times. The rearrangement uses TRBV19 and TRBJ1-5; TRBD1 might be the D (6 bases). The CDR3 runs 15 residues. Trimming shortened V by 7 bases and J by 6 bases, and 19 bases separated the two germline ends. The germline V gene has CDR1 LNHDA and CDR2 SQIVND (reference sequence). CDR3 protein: CASKGQGRDSQPQHF. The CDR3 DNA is TGTGCCAGTAAGGGTCAGGGGCGCGATTCTCAGCCCCAGCATTTT.

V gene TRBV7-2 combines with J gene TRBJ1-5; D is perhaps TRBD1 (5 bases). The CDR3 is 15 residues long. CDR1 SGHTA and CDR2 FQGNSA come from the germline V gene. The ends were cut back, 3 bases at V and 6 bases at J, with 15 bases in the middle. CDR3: CASSFGQVGVQPQHF. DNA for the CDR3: TGTGCCAGCAGCTTCGGGCAGGTGGGGGTTCAGCCCCAGCATTTT.

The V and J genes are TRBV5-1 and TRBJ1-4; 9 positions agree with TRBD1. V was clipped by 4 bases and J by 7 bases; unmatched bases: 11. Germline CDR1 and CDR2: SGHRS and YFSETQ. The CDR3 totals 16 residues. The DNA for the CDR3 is TGCGCCAGCAGCCCGGTTACCACAGGGGGCGGTGAAAAACTGTTTTTT. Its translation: CASSPVTTGGGEKLFF.

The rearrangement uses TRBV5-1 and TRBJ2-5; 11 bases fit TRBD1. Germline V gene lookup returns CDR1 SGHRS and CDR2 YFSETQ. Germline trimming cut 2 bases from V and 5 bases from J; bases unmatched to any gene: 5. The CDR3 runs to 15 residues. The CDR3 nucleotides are TGCGCCAGCAGCTTTCACGGACAGGGGGCCGAGACCCAGTACTTC. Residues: CASSFHGQGAETQYF.

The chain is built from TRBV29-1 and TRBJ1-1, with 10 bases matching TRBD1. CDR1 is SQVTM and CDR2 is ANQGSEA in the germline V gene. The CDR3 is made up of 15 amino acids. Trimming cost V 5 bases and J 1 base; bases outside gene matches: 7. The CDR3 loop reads CSVSRQGAKNTEAFF. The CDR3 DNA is TGCAGCGTTAGTCGACAGGGGGCAAAGAACACTGAAGCTTTCTTT.